The 13 T cell receptor beta chains reported below all come from one sample, sequenced in a study of blood T cell repertoires in COVID-19. This table comes from immunoSEQ multiplex PCR, and its TCRdb copy is limited to in-frame clones, with some not included. The data show 300,000 to 350,000 clones, around nine tenths seen once. Sequences were obtained from PBMCs or T cells enriched from blood (not recorded which). The origin of the receptors is a man aged 25-45 years who had recovered from COVID-19.

The chain joins TRBV5-1 to TRBJ1-1; the D gene is possibly TRBD1 (5 bases). Germline CDR1 is SGHRS and CDR2 is YFSETQ. V was trimmed by 3 bases and J by 4 bases, leaving 16 bases between them. There are 15 residues in the CDR3. The DNA for the CDR3 is TGCGCCAGCAGCTCCTGGGGTACGGGGGGCACTGAAGCTTTCTTT. Its translation: CASSSWGTGGTEAFF.

The rearrangement joins TRBV2 to TRBJ2-3; 10 positions agree with TRBD2. CDR3 size: 17 residues. Germline CDR1 is SNHLY and CDR2 is FYNNEI. J was trimmed by 3 bases and V by 6 bases; bases with no gene match: 12. CDR3 protein: CASRPLQSGGATDTQYF. The CDR3 nucleotides read TGTGCCAGCAGGCCGCTACAGAGCGGGGGGGCAACAGATACGCAGTATTTT.

Here the CDR3 DNA reads TGTGCCACCAGTGATCCGCGACAGGGACTAGGAAACGAGCAGTACTTC. It translates to CATSDPRQGLGNEQYF. The chain employs TRBV24-1 and TRBJ2-7; a possible D gene is TRBD2 (8 bases). The CDR3 length is 16 residues. CDR1 and CDR2 from the germline V gene are KGHDR and SFDVKD. V was shortened by 3 bases and J by 5 bases, with 19 bases between the two germline ends.

V usage is TRBV2 and J usage is TRBJ2-5; 7 bases fit TRBD1. V lost 1 base to trimming and J lost 4 bases; unmatched junction nucleotides: 0. CDR1 is SNHLY, CDR2 FYNNEI, per germline. The CDR3 extends over 13 amino acids. CDR3 bases: TGTGCCAGCAGTGAAGACAGGGGAGAGACCCAGTACTTC. Translating it yields CASSEDRGETQYF.

The genes are TRBV3-1 (or the pseudogene TRBV3-2) and TRBJ2-1; TRBD2 aligns across 8 bases. V lost 5 bases and J lost 15; bases outside the gene matches: 12. The CDR3 is 13 amino acids. CDR1 is LGHDT and CDR2 is YNNKEL in the germline V gene (reference sequence). The CDR3, as DNA: TGTGCCAGCAGCAGTAGCGGGGCCCCGTTAACGTTCTTC. This sequence encodes CASSSSGAPLTFF.

The chain recombines TRBV19 with TRBJ1-5, with a weak D call TRBD1 (6 bases). CDR3 length equals 15 residues. The germline V and J ends were trimmed by 3 bases and 2 bases, with 11 bases remaining between them. The germline V gene encodes CDR1 LNHDA and CDR2 SQIVND (reference sequence). CDR3 amino acids: CASSIRGMRNQPQHF. CDR3 in DNA: TGTGCCAGTAGTATTAGGGGGATGCGCAATCAGCCCCAGCATTTT.

The V call is TRBV7-8, the J call TRBJ1-5; no reliable D call. The CDR3 contains 12 residues. Trimming took 5 bases from V and 3 from J, leaving 5 bases between them. The germline V gene has CDR1 SGHVS and CDR2 FQNEAQ. CDR3 in amino acids: CASSPNNQPQHF. The CDR3 coding sequence is TGTGCCAGCAGCCCTAACAATCAGCCCCAGCATTTT.

CDR3 sequence: CASSPLSTGDRETQYF. The CDR3 DNA follows: TGCGCCAGCAGCCCGCTCTCCACAGGGGATAGAGAGACCCAGTACTTC. The chain uses TRBV4-1 and TRBJ2-5; 7 bases agree with TRBD1. The germline V gene encodes CDR1 MGHRA and CDR2 YSYEKL. Trimming cost V 4 bases and J 4 bases; bases outside gene matches: 12. The CDR3 has 16 amino acids.

The chain is built from TRBV7-2 and TRBJ1-1, with D perhaps matching TRBD1 (6 bases). Germline values: CDR1 SGHTA, CDR2 FQGNSA. Trimming cost V 5 bases and J 8 bases, with 21 bases left between them. The CDR3 runs to 15 residues. The CDR3 is CASSPGGAGAREAFF. DNA of the CDR3: TGTGCCAGCAGCCCCGGCGGGGCGGGGGCTAGGGAAGCTTTCTTT.

The chain has TRBV28 and TRBJ2-1; 14 bases match TRBD2. The CDR3 is made up of 16 amino acids. The germline V gene encodes CDR1 MDHEN and CDR2 SYDVKM. Unmatched junction bases numbered 9, after V lost 5 bases and J lost 9 bases. The CDR3 sequence: CASSLRLAGGLVEQFF. CDR3 sequence (DNA): TGTGCCAGCAGTCTAAGACTAGCGGGGGGGCTCGTTGAGCAGTTCTTC.

This clone has only one observation. The chain is built from TRBV28 and TRBJ1-1, with D uncertain. Trimming took off 4 bases at V and 0 bases at J, with 9 bases between the two ends. The CDR3 covers 14 residues. Germline CDR1 and CDR2: MDHEN and SYDVKM. The CDR3 spells CASSSGGMNTEAFF. Here the CDR3 DNA reads TGTGCCAGCAGTTCAGGAGGCATGAACACTGAAGCTTTCTTT.

This chain uses TRBV4-1 with TRBJ2-7; 8 nucleotides match TRBD1. The CDR3 runs 15 residues. Per the germline V gene, CDR1 is MGHRA and CDR2 is YSYEKL. J was trimmed by 2 bases and V by 6 bases; bases with no gene match: 9. The CDR3 nucleotides are TGCGCCAGCAGTCCCCTAGGGACAGGACCCTACGAGCAGTACTTC. This encodes CASSPLGTGPYEQYF.

The CDR3 region is CAISESGQGTFYEQYF. The CDR3 DNA reads as TGTGCCATCAGTGAGTCGGGGCAGGGGACATTCTACGAGCAGTACTTC. This chain joins TRBV10-3 and TRBJ2-7; a weak D match, TRBD1 (6 bases). The length of the CDR3 is 16 residues. V gave up 0 bases and J gave up 3 bases, with 15 bases separating them. The V gene's germline CDR1 is ENHRY and CDR2 SYGVKD.